The sequence of this TCR beta chain was determined in a study of cytomegalovirus exposure and HLA in healthy donors. Germline CDR1 reads MNHEY; CDR2 reads SVGAGI. The CDR3 length is 14 residues. V lost 5 bases and J lost 3; bases outside the gene matches: 6. PCR was performed using 60 Vbeta and 13 Jbeta primers. Repertoires were generated with immunoSEQ multiplex PCR, while TCRdb's copy carries only in-frame clones and drops some. The sample holds roughly 100,000 clones, approximately 81% seen once. Material: PBMCs. This sequence joins TRBV6-5 and TRBJ2-7; 8 bases fit TRBD1. The source of this sequence is a man younger than 45 in good health and CMV-seronegative. In DNA form, the CDR3 reads TGTGCCAGCAGTCCACAGGGGGTAGACTACGAGCAGTACTTC. It translates to CASSPQGVDYEQYF.